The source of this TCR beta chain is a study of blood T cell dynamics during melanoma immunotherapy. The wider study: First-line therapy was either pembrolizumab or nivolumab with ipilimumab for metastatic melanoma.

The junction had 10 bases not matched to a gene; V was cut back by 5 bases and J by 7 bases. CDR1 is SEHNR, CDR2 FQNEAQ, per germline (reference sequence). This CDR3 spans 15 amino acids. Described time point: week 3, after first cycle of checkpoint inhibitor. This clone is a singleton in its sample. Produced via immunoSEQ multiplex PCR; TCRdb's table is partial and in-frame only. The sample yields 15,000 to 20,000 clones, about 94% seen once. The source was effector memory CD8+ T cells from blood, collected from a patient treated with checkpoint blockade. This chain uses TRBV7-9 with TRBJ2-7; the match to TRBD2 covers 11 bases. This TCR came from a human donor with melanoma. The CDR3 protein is CASSPPLAGAGEQYF. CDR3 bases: TGTGCCAGCAGCCCGCCACTAGCGGGAGCGGGGGAGCAGTACTTC.